These 22 T cell receptor beta chains came from one sample sequenced in a study of neurological immune-mediated disorders. A single record per CDR3 protein comes from TCRdb applying MiXCR to the 5' RACE reads. The table shows 100,000 or so distinct CDR3 sequences, with under 15% occurring only once. Time point given: longitudinal time-point 2. The material sequenced was PBMCs. The source is a female donor with HTLV-1-associated myelopathy (HAM/TSP).

This clonotype was detected ten times or more. The chain uses TRBV28 and TRBJ2-7, with D possibly matching TRBD1 (6 bases). The germline V gene encodes CDR1 MDHEN and CDR2 SYDVKM. V lost 2 bases, J lost 4 bases, and 18 bases lay in between. The CDR3 consists of 16 residues. In DNA, the CDR3 is TGTGCCAGCAGTTTACTTACAGGGTTGGGAATTTACGAGCAGTACTTC. It translates to CASSLLTGLGIYEQYF.

This clonotype was recorded at least ten times. The chain couples TRBV27 to TRBJ1-5, with D perhaps matching TRBD1 (6 bases). V lost 6 bases and J lost 0, with 15 bases in between. The CDR3 totals 16 residues. Germline-derived CDR1 and CDR2 are MNHEY and SMNVEV (reference sequence). The CDR3 protein is CASRARGEDSNQPQHF. DNA of the CDR3: TGTGCCAGCAGGGCTAGGGGGGAGGATAGCAATCAGCCCCAGCATTTT.

This clonotype was detected ten times or more. The rearrangement uses TRBV15 and TRBJ2-7; TRBD2 agrees at 12 bases. This CDR3 has 13 residues. Germline-derived CDR1 and CDR2 are LNHNV and YYDKDF (reference sequence). CDR3 protein: CASGTSGSYEQYF. The CDR3 bases are TGTGCTTCGGGGACTAGCGGGTCCTACGAGCAGTACTTC.

This clonotype has at least ten counts. This chain connects TRBV5-1 to TRBJ1-4, with 8 bases fitting TRBD1. Trimming removed 4 bases from V and 7 bases from J; junction bases left unmatched: 3. This CDR3 is built from 13 residues. Germline V gene data show CDR1 as SGHRS and CDR2 as YFSETQ. The CDR3 DNA follows: TGCGCCAGCAGCGCCGGACAGGGTGAAAAACTGTTTTTT. Amino acid sequence: CASSAGQGEKLFF.

This clonotype was seen ten or more times. V usage is TRBV7-9 and J usage is TRBJ2-1; 10 nucleotides line up with TRBD1. V was pared by 5 bases and J by 4 bases, with 11 bases of the junction left unmatched. CDR1 and CDR2 from the germline V gene are SEHNR and FQNEAQ (reference sequence). The length of the CDR3 is 17 residues. This CDR3 is CASSPAGTGAQYNEQFF. The CDR3 DNA reads as TGTGCCAGCAGCCCGGCCGGGACAGGGGCTCAATACAATGAGCAGTTCTTC.

The count of this clonotype is one. V gene TRBV7-9 combines with J gene TRBJ2-6; 8 nucleotides align to TRBD1. After removal of 5 bases from V and 4 bases from J, the junction contained 16 bases not matched to a gene. This CDR3 is 19 amino acids long. Germline V gives CDR1 SEHNR, CDR2 FQNEAQ (reference sequence). The CDR3 region is CASSPRAGGASPGANVLTF. As DNA, the CDR3 is TGTGCCAGCAGCCCAAGGGCAGGGGGCGCTTCGCCCGGGGCCAACGTCCTGACTTTC.

The chain employs TRBV7-2 and TRBJ2-2; weak D call: TRBD2 (5 bases). This CDR3 spans 15 amino acids. V lost 5 bases to trimming and J lost 1 base, with 11 bases between them. CDR1 is SGHTA and CDR2 is FQGNSA in the germline V gene. The CDR3 sequence: CASSPGELNTGELFF. The CDR3 bases are TGTGCCAGCAGCCCCGGGGAACTGAACACCGGGGAGCTGTTTTTT. Combining the CDR3 with reference TRBV7-2 and TRBJ2-2 gives the whole variable domain GAGVSQSPSNKVTEKGKDVELRCDPISGHTALYWYRQSLGQGLEFLIYFQGNSAPDKSGLPSDRFSAERTGGSVSTLTIQRTQQEDSAVYLCASSPGELNTGELFFGEGSRLTVL.

This clonotype was counted many times. The CDR3 nucleotides read TGCGCCAGCAGCCAAGATGTGGTCGGGGGGGGCGCGTCCTACGAGCAGTACTTC. Protein: CASSQDVVGGGASYEQYF. The chain carries TRBV4-1 and TRBJ2-7, with 8 nucleotides matching TRBD2. V gave up 0 bases and J gave up 1 base; unmatched junction bases: 11. CDR1 and CDR2 from the germline V gene are MGHRA and YSYEKL. The length of the CDR3 is 18 residues.

This clonotype was seen repeatedly, ten times or more. This chain uses TRBV7-6 with TRBJ2-7, with 7 nucleotides matching TRBD1. The CDR3 has 14 amino acids. V shed 4 bases, J shed 4 bases, and the junction held 7 bases outside the gene matches. Germline-derived CDR1 and CDR2 are SGHVS and FNYEAQ. The CDR3 sequence is CASSSSGTAYEQYF. In DNA, the CDR3 is TGTGCCAGCAGCTCCTCCGGGACAGCTTACGAGCAGTACTTC.

This clonotype was seen many times. The chain combines TRBV6-2 or TRBV6-3 with TRBJ2-1, with 8 bases matching TRBD2. J lost 6 bases, V lost 3 bases, and 4 bases had no gene match. This CDR3 has 14 residues. Germline CDR1 and CDR2: MNHEY and SVGEGT. In DNA, the CDR3 is TGTGCCAGCAGTTATCTCGGGGGGGCCAATGAGCAGTTCTTC. Its translation: CASSYLGGANEQFF.

This clonotype has a count of ten or more. The chain joins TRBV9 to TRBJ2-2; no reliable D call. Germline V gene sequence: CDR1 SGDLS, CDR2 YYNGEE. The V and J ends lost 6 bases and 0 bases respectively, with 6 bases between them. The CDR3 length is 13 residues. CDR3 sequence reads: CASMSTNTGELFF. CDR3 sequence (DNA): TGTGCCAGCATGAGTACGAACACCGGGGAGCTGTTTTTT. The full variable domain, rest sourced from reference TRBV9 and TRBJ2-2, is DSGVTQTPKHLITATGQRVTLRCSPRSGDLSVYWYQQSLDQGLQFLIQYYNGEERAKGNILERFSAQQFPDLHSELNLSSLELGDSALYFCASMSTNTGELFFGEGSRLTVL.

This clonotype was counted ten times or more. V gene TRBV5-1 combines with J gene TRBJ2-3, with 8 bases aligning to TRBD1. CDR3 length: 15 residues. V dropped 2 bases and J dropped 5; count of bases not matched to a gene: 7. Germline lookup yields CDR1 SGHRS and CDR2 YFSETQ. CDR3 DNA: TGCGCCAGCAGCTTAGCCGGGACAGGAGAAGATACGCAGTATTTT. Amino acids: CASSLAGTGEDTQYF.

In its sample, this clonotype was seen many times. This chain links TRBV5-1 with TRBJ1-5; D is unclear. Deletions cut 3 bases from V and 7 bases from J, with 17 bases between. The CDR3 has 15 amino acids. Germline assignment: CDR1 SGHRS and CDR2 YFSETQ. The CDR3 region is CASSSLGRTDQPQHF. CDR3 nucleotides: TGCGCCAGCAGCTCACTAGGCAGGACGGACCAGCCCCAGCATTTT.

As for this clonotype: This may arise from a read error, as a much more abundant clone is one base away. The V gene is TRBV7-9, the J gene TRBJ2-1; 7 bases are a match to TRBD2. Unmatched junction bases numbered 8, after V lost 1 base and J lost 8 bases. The germline V gene has CDR1 SEHNR and CDR2 FQNEAQ (reference sequence). This CDR3 has 15 residues. The CDR3 protein is CASSLGVGGVHEQFF. The CDR3 coding sequence is TGTGCCAGCAGCTTAGGTGTGGGGGGGGTCCATGAGCAGTTCTTC.

This clonotype was observed many times. The chain couples TRBV5-1 to TRBJ2-7; D possibly corresponds to TRBD1 (6 bases). V dropped 2 bases and J dropped 4 bases, with 7 bases sitting between them. Looked up from germline, CDR1 is SGHRS and CDR2 is YFSETQ. The CDR3 loop spans 12 amino acids. CDR3 nucleotides: TGCGCCAGCAGCTTTCAGGGGTACGAGCAGTACTTC. Its protein is CASSFQGYEQYF. Full variable domain (rest looked up from reference TRBV5-1 and TRBJ2-7): KAGVTQTPRYLIKTRGQQVTLSCSPISGHRSVSWYQQTPGQGLQFLFEYFSETQRNKGNFPGRFSGRQFSNSRSEMNVSTLELGDSALYLCASSFQGYEQYFGPGTRLTVT.

This clonotype has just one count. This may be a read error: a much more frequent sequence differs by one nucleotide. The chain has TRBV28 and TRBJ1-3; D not certain. Germline loops: CDR1 MDHEN, CDR2 SYDVKM. The CDR3 is made up of 14 amino acids. The CDR3 spells CVSSLSPGGNTIYF. The CDR3 DNA is TGTGTCAGCAGTTTATCTCCGGGAGGAAACACCATATATTTT.

The chain recombines TRBV30 with TRBJ2-7, with TRBD1 identical over 7 bases. Germline V gives CDR1 GTSNPN, CDR2 SVGIG (reference sequence). The CDR3 extends over 14 amino acids. After removal of 1 base from V and 0 bases from J, the junction contained 3 bases not matched to a gene. CDR3 in DNA: TGTGCCTGGAGTGAGACAGGGTTCTCCTACGAGCAGTACTTC. Protein: CAWSETGFSYEQYF.

In its sample, this clonotype was seen many times. V usage is TRBV25-1 and J usage is TRBJ2-7; D gene ambiguous. Germline V gives CDR1 MGHDK, CDR2 SYGVNS. This CDR3 region has 13 residues. V gave up 6 bases and J gave up 2 bases, with 11 bases separating them. The CDR3 protein is CASRSQATYEQYF. CDR3 in DNA: TGTGCCAGCAGGAGTCAGGCGACCTACGAGCAGTACTTC.

This clonotype has at least ten counts. The chain uses TRBV7-2 and TRBJ2-7; the D gene could be TRBD1 or TRBD2 (5 bases each). Looked up from germline, CDR1 is SGHTA and CDR2 is FQGNSA. This CDR3 is built from 12 residues. The germline V and J ends were trimmed by 4 bases and 2 bases, with 6 bases remaining between them. The CDR3 bases are TGTGCCAGCAGCTCGGGACCCTACGAGCAGTACTTC. It is translated as CASSSGPYEQYF.

This clonotype was counted ten times or more. This chain joins TRBV4-1 and TRBJ1-2; possible D gene TRBD1, 5 bases. CDR1 and CDR2 from the germline V gene are MGHRA and YSYEKL. V was shortened by 1 base and J by 4 bases, with 19 bases between the two germline ends. The length of the CDR3 is 17 residues. CDR3 DNA: TGCGCCAGCAGCCAAGTTCTCTGGGACGGAAGTGGCTATGGCTACACCTTC. Residues: CASSQVLWDGSGYGYTF.

In this sample, this clonotype turned up many times. The chain has TRBV12-3 or TRBV12-4 and TRBJ2-1; weak D call: TRBD1 (6 bases). The CDR3 is 17 amino acids. V gave up 5 bases and J gave up 0 bases, with 17 bases separating them. The CDR3 spells CASSPQLRGGSYNEQFF. CDR3 coding DNA: TGTGCCAGCAGTCCCCAGCTAAGAGGGGGCTCCTACAATGAGCAGTTCTTC.

This clonotype was counted many times. The chain links TRBV6-6 to TRBJ2-7, with D perhaps assigned TRBD1 or TRBD2 (5 bases each). Germline CDR1 and CDR2: MNHNY and SVGAGI (reference sequence). The CDR3 is 13 amino acids. Between the trimmed V and J ends, which lost 5 bases and 9 bases, there was a span of 17 bases. In nucleotides, the CDR3 is TGTGCCAGCAGTCGCCGGGACGCCGTGGGGCAGTACTTC. Translation gives CASSRRDAVGQYF.